This TCR beta chain is from a study of graft-versus-host responses after intestinal transplantation. In the study overall: Transplants given to recipients were multivisceral, liver-intestinal, or isolated intestinal. Recipients across the board were started on anti-thymocyte globulin induction, then kept on tacrolimus and steroids for around 3 years. Whole-study results and caveats: GvH clones occurred in recipient marrow; some first appeared in ileum or blood.

Comment on this clone: What it binds is unknown.

Profiled with immunoSEQ multiplex PCR; TCRdb holds only in-frame clones, not every one. The sample carries roughly 73,000 clones, roughly 91% recorded once. The sequence was obtained from a human donor who was the organ donor for an intestinal transplant. The material sequenced was unstimulated CD8+ T cells sorted from spleen or lymph node cells, taken before transplant.

CDR3 loop: CASGPSPGAEAFF. The CDR3 DNA reads TGTGCTAGTGGTCCATCCCCAGGGGCAGAGGCTTTCTTT. The V call is TRBV12-5, the J call TRBJ1-1; D is possibly TRBD1 (6 bases). This CDR3 has 13 residues. CDR1 is LGHNT and CDR2 is FRNRAP in the germline V gene. The V end lost 5 bases, the J end lost 11 bases, and 18 bases lay between the germline ends. Using reference TRBV12-5 and TRBJ1-1 for the parts outside the CDR3, the full variable domain is DARVTQTPRHKVTEMGQEVTMRCQPILGHNTVFWYRQTMMQGLELLAYFRNRAPLDDSGMPKDRFSAEMPDATLATLKIQPSEPRDSAVYFCASGPSPGAEAFFGQGTRLTVV.